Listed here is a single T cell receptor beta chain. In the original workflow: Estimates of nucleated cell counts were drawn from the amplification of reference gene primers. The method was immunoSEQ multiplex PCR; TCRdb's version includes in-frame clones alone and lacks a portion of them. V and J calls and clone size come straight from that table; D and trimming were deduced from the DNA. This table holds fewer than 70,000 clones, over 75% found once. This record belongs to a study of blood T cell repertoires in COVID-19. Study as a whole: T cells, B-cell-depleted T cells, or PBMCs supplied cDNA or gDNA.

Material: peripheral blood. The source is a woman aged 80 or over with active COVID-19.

CDR3 bases: TGTGCCACCAGTGCCACCACGGGGGGCGACCTTGAAGCTTTCTTT. Its translation: CATSATTGGDLEAFF. The V gene is TRBV24-1, the J gene TRBJ1-1; tentatively, D is TRBD1 (6 bases). This CDR3 comprises 15 residues. Germline lookup yields CDR1 KGHDR and CDR2 SFDVKD. V lost 5 bases and J lost 7, with 19 bases in between.